The next 8 T cell receptor beta chains were all read from a single sample in a study of blood T cells in healthy people across ages. A second PCR of roughly 7 to 11 cycles used a sample-barcoded 5' primer and a J-beta primer mix. TCRdb recomputed calls from the 5' RACE reads with MiXCR, one row per CDR3 protein. The sample lists about 1.1 million distinct CDR3 sequences, roughly two fifths occurring once. Sequencing used blood. Receptors were obtained from a man aged 18 to 29 in good health.

This chain links TRBV20-1 with TRBJ2-7, with D maybe TRBD1 (6 bases). The V gene's germline CDR1 is DFQATT and CDR2 SNEGSKA (reference sequence). V lost 5 bases to trimming and J lost 8 bases, with 13 bases between them. The CDR3 is 11 residues long. This CDR3 is CSASTGTQQYF. CDR3 bases: TGCAGTGCTTCGACAGGAACTCAGCAGTACTTC.

This clonotype turned up a few times. The CDR3: CAIRDNTEEETQYF. CDR3 DNA: TGTGCCATCAGAGACAATACAGAAGAAGAGACCCAGTACTTC. This chain links TRBV10-3 with TRBJ2-5; D is uncertain. V was trimmed by 6 bases and J by 3 bases, leaving 14 bases between them. This CDR3 is 14 amino acids long. Germline V gene sequence: CDR1 ENHRY, CDR2 SYGVKD.

The rearrangement joins TRBV7-2 to TRBJ1-3, with a tentative D call TRBD1 (5 bases). The CDR3 loop spans 14 amino acids. With 4 bases removed from V and 10 bases from J, the gap between germline ends came to 17 bases. In germline, CDR1 is SGHTA, CDR2 FQGNSA. CDR3 amino acids: CASSSGPEEKTIYF. The DNA for the CDR3 is TGTGCCAGCAGCTCGGGACCGGAGGAAAAGACCATATATTTT.

The gene calls are TRBV2 and TRBJ2-7; TRBD2 agrees at 7 bases. CDR1 and CDR2 (germline): SNHLY, FYNNEI. This CDR3 region has 14 residues. J gave up 7 bases and V 4 bases, and 10 bases lay outside the gene matches. The CDR3 reads CASSARTRGWEQYF. CDR3 DNA: TGTGCCAGCAGTGCCCGGACTAGAGGTTGGGAGCAGTACTTC. The entire variable domain, with the rest obtained from reference TRBV2 and TRBJ2-7, is as follows: EPEVTQTPSHQVTQMGQEVILRCVPISNHLYFYWYRQILGQKVEFLVSFYNNEISEKSEIFDDQFSVERPDGSNFTLKIRSTKLEDSAMYFCASSARTRGWEQYFGPGTRLTVT.

A few counts support this clonotype. The chain links TRBV10-3 to TRBJ1-6, with TRBD1 as a possible D gene (6 bases). Trimming took 6 bases from V and 0 from J, leaving 15 bases between them. Germline V lookup: CDR1 ENHRY, CDR2 SYGVKD. The CDR3 sequence is 17 residues long. CDR3 amino acids: CAIRAKDSRSYNSPLHF. CDR3 bases: TGTGCCATCAGGGCTAAGGACAGCCGCTCCTATAATTCACCCCTCCACTTT.

V is TRBV7-9 and J is TRBJ1-4, with D perhaps TRBD1 (6 bases). The CDR3 length is 15 residues. The V gene's germline CDR1 is SEHNR and CDR2 FQNEAQ (reference sequence). V was shortened by 4 bases and J by 4 bases, with 13 bases between the two germline ends. CDR3 sequence reads: CASSSAGAHNEKLFF. The DNA of the CDR3 is TGTGCCAGCAGCTCTGCGGGGGCCCATAATGAAAAACTGTTTTTT.

The V gene is TRBV3-1, the J gene TRBJ2-3; perhaps D is TRBD1 or TRBD2 (6 bases each). The CDR3 runs 17 residues. Trimming took off 0 bases at V and 5 bases at J, with 18 bases between the two ends. Germline values: CDR1 LGHDT, CDR2 YNNKEL (reference sequence). The CDR3 DNA reads as TGTGCCAGCAGCCAAGAGTCGTTTGGGGGGCGAGGAGATACGCAGTATTTT. Translating it yields CASSQESFGGRGDTQYF.

In its sample, this clonotype was seen a few times. The chain couples TRBV25-1 to TRBJ2-5; D gene ambiguous. The CDR3 covers 11 residues. From germline, CDR1 is MGHDK and CDR2 SYGVNS. The V gene lost 4 bases and the J gene lost 10 bases, with 10 bases spanning the gap. CDR3 residues: CASSGVKSQYF. CDR3 coding DNA: TGTGCCAGCAGTGGTGTCAAAAGCCAGTACTTC.